This section outlines one TCR beta chain sequence together with its context. Its matching antigen is unknown. The J segment lost 2 bases and the V segment lost 5 bases, leaving 11 bases of the junction unmatched. This CDR3 is 16 amino acids long. Germline V lookup: CDR1 MDHEN, CDR2 SYDVKM. The data stem from a study of T cell repertoires in cytomegalovirus infection. One entry per CDR3 protein results from TCRdb running MiXCR on the reads. The sample records around 99,000 distinct CDR3 sequences, about 30% being singletons. Sequencing was performed on CD8+ T cells from cultured PBMCs, taken from culture after CMV antigen stimulation. V and J are TRBV28 and TRBJ2-7, with 8 bases fitting TRBD1. The receptor's source is a human donor in good health (CMV status not recorded). Some clones in this sample may be carry-over from other donors' samples. The CDR3 here is CASSVSRDRHTYEQYF. The CDR3 region has the DNA TGTGCCAGCAGTGTCAGCCGGGACAGGCACACCTACGAGCAGTACTTC.